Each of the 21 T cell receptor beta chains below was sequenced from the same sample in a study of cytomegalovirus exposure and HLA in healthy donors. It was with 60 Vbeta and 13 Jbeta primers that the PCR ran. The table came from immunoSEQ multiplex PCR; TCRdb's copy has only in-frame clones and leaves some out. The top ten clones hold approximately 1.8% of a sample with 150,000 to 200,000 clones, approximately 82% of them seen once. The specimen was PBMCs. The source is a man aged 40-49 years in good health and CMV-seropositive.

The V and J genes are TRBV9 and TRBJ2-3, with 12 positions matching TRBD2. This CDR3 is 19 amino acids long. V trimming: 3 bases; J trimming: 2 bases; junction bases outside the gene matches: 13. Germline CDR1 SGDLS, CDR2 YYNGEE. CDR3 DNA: TGTGCCAGCAGCGCGACTAGCGGGAGTCCCCCGAAACTCACAGATACGCAGTATTTT. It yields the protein CASSATSGSPPKLTDTQYF.

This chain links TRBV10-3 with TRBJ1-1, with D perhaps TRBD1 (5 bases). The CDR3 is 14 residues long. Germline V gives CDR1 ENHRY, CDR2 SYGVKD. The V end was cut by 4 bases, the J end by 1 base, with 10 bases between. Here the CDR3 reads CAISGRAANTEAFF. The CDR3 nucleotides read TGTGCCATCAGTGGCAGGGCTGCGAACACTGAAGCTTTCTTT.

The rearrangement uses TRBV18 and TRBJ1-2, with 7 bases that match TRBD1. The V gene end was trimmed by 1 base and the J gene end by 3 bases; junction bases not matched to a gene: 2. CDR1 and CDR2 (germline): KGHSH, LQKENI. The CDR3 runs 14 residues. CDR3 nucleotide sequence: TGTGCCAGCTCACCACTGGGGACAGACTATGGCTACACCTTC. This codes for CASSPLGTDYGYTF.

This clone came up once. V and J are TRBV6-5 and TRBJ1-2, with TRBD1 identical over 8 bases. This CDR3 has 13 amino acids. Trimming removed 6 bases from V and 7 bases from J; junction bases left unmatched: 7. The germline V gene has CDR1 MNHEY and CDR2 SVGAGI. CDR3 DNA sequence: TGTGCCAGCAGACAACAGGGGGAAGGTGGCTACACCTTC. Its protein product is CASRQQGEGGYTF.

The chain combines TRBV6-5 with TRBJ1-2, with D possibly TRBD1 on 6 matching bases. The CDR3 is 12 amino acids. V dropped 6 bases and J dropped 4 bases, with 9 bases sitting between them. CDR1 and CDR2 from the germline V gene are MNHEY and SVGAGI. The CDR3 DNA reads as TGTGCCAGCAGGGACAGAGTCTATGGCTACACCTTC. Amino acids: CASRDRVYGYTF.

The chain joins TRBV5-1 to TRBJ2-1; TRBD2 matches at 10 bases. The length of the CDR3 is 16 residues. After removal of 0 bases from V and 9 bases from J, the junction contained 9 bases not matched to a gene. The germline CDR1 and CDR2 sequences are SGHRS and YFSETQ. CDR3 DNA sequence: TGCGCCAGCAGCTTGGAAGGAGCGGGGGGGCGGTCTGAGCAGTTCTTC. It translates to CASSLEGAGGRSEQFF.

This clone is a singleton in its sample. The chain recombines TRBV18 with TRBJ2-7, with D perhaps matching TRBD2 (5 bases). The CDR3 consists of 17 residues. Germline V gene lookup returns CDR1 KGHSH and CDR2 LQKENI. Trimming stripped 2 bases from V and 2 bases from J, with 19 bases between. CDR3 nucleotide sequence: TGTGCCAGCTCACCAACCCCCTTGCAGAGGGCTACCTACGAGCAGTACTTC. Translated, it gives CASSPTPLQRATYEQYF.

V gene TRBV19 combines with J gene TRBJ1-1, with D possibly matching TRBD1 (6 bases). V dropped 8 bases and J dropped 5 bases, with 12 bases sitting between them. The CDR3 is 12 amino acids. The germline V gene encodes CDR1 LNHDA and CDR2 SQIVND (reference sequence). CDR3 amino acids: CASATGTTEAFF. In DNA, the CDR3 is TGTGCCAGTGCGACCGGGACAACTGAAGCTTTCTTT.

CDR3 residues: CASSIAGQKTQYF. The CDR3 DNA sequence: TGTGCCAGCAGCATAGCGGGACAGAAGACCCAGTACTTC. This chain connects TRBV7-3 to TRBJ2-5; possible D gene TRBD2, 8 bases. The CDR3 covers 13 residues. Trimming shortened V by 5 bases and J by 6 bases, and 13 bases separated the two germline ends. Looked up from germline, CDR1 is SGHTA and CDR2 is FQGTGA.

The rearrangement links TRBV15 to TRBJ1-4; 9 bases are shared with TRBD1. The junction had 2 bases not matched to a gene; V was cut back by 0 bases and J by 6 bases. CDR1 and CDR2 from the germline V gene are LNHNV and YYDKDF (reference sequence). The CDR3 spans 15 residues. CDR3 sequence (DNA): TGTGCCACCAGCAGAGAGGGACAGGGTTATGAAAAACTGTTTTTT. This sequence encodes CATSREGQGYEKLFF. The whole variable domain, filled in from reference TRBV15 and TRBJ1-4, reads DAMVIQNPRYQVTQFGKPVTLSCSQTLNHNVMYWYQQKSSQAPKLLFHYYDKDFNNEADTPDNFQSRRPNTSFCFLDIRSPGLGDTAMYLCATSREGQGYEKLFFGSGTQLSVL.

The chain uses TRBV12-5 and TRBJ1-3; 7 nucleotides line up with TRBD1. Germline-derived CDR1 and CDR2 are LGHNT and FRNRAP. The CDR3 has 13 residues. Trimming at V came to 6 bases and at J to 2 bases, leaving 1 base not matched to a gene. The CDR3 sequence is CASGGQTGNTIYF. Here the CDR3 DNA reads TGTGCTAGTGGGGGACAGACTGGAAACACCATATATTTT.

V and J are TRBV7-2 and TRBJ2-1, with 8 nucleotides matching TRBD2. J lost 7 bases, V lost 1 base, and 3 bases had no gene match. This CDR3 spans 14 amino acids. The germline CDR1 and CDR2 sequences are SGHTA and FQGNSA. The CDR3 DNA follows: TGTGCCAGCAGCTTAGGACTAGCGTCGAATGAGCAGTTCTTC. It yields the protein CASSLGLASNEQFF.

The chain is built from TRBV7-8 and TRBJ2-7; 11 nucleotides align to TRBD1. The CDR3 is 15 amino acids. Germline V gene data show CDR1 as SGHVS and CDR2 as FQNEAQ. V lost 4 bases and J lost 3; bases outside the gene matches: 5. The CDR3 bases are TGTGCCAGCAGCTCAGGACAGGGGGCTTTCTACGAGCAGTACTTC. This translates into CASSSGQGAFYEQYF.

In DNA, the CDR3 is TGTGCCAGCAGCTTATCCACCCTCCGGAGGGGAGAAAAACTGTTTTTT. Amino acid sequence: CASSLSTLRRGEKLFF. This chain uses TRBV5-6 with TRBJ1-4, with a weak D call TRBD1 (5 bases). The V gene lost 2 bases and the J gene lost 8 bases, with 19 bases spanning the gap. The CDR3 is 16 amino acids. Germline V CDR1 and CDR2: SGHDT, YYEEEE.

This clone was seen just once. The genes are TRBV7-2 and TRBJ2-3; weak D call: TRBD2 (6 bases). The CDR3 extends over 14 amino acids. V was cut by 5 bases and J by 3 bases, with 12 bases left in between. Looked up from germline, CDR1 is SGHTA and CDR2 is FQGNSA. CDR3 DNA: TGTGCCAGCAGCCAACGTGGGGGGACAGATACGCAGTATTTT. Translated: CASSQRGGTDTQYF. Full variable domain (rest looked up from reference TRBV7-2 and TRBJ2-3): GAGVSQSPSNKVTEKGKDVELRCDPISGHTALYWYRQSLGQGLEFLIYFQGNSAPDKSGLPSDRFSAERTGGSVSTLTIQRTQQEDSAVYLCASSQRGGTDTQYFGPGTRLTVL.

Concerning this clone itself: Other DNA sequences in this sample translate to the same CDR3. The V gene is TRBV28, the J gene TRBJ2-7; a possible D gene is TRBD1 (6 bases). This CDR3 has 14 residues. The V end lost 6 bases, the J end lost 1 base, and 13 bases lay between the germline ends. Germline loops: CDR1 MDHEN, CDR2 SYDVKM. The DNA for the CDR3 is TGTGCCAGCAGCTTGACAGGAGCGTCCTACGAGCAGTACTTC. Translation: CASSLTGASYEQYF.

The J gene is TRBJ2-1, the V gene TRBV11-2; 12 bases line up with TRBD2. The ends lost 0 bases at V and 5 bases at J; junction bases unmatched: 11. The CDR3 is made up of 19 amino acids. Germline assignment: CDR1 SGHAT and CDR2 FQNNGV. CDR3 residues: CASSLDHRLAGVWDNEQFF. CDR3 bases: TGTGCCAGCAGCTTAGATCATAGACTAGCGGGAGTGTGGGACAATGAGCAGTTCTTC.

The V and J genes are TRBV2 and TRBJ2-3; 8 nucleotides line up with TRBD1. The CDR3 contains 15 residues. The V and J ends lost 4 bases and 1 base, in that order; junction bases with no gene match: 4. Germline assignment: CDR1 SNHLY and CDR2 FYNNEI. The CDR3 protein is CASSGPGQGTDTQYF. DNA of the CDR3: TGTGCCAGCAGTGGACCGGGACAGGGCACAGATACGCAGTATTTT.

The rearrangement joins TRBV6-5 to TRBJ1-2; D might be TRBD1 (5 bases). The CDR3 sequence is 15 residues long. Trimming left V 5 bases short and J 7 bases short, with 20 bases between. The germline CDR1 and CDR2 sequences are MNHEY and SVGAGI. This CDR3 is CASSHTREGRGGYTF. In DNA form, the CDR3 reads TGTGCCAGCAGTCATACTAGGGAGGGGAGAGGTGGCTACACCTTC.

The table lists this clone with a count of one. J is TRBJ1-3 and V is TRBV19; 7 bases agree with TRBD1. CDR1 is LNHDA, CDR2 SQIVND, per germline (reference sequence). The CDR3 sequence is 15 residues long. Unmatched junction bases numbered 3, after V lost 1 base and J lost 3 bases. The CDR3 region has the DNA TGTGCCAGTAGTATAGGCGGGACAGTTGGAAACACCATATATTTT. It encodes CASSIGGTVGNTIYF.

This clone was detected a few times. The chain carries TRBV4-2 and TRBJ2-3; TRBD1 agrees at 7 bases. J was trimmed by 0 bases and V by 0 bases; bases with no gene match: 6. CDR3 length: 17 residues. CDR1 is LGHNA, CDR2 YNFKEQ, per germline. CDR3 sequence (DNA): TGTGCCAGCAGCCAAGATCGGACAGGAGCTAGCACAGATACGCAGTATTTT. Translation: CASSQDRTGASTDTQYF.